One and the same sample provided the 10 T cell receptor beta chains below, sequenced in a study of blood T cell repertoires in COVID-19. The repertoire was sequenced with immunoSEQ multiplex PCR; TCRdb's copy has only in-frame clones and lacks some. The table shows approximately 400,000 clones, with roughly 80% occurring only once. The sequenced sample was PBMCs or T cells enriched from blood (not recorded which). Receptor source: a woman aged 45-65 years who had recovered from COVID-19.

The chain links TRBV9 to TRBJ1-1; a possible D gene is TRBD1 (5 bases). Germline loops: CDR1 SGDLS, CDR2 YYNGEE. The CDR3 covers 15 residues. Trimming shortened V by 0 bases and J by 1 base, and 10 bases separated the two germline ends. The CDR3 protein is CASSVDGRENTEAFF. The CDR3 DNA reads as TGTGCCAGCAGCGTAGATGGCAGGGAGAACACTGAAGCTTTCTTT.

The chain couples TRBV18 to TRBJ1-3; 9 bases line up with TRBD1. Germline CDR1 is KGHSH and CDR2 is LQKENI. This CDR3 region has 16 residues. Trimming at V came to 1 base and at J to 0 bases, leaving 1 base not matched to a gene. In nucleotides, the CDR3 is TGTGCCAGCTCACCACGGGACAGGGTCTCTGGAAACACCATATATTTT. This sequence encodes CASSPRDRVSGNTIYF.

J is TRBJ2-2 and V is TRBV5-1; possibly TRBD2 for D (6 bases). CDR1 SGHRS and CDR2 YFSETQ come from the germline V gene. The CDR3 is 15 amino acids. V was trimmed by 3 bases and J by 0 bases, leaving 9 bases between them. For the CDR3, the DNA is TGCGCCAGCAGCTGGGGACTCCCGAACACCGGGGAGCTGTTTTTT. It translates to CASSWGLPNTGELFF.

The chain joins TRBV6-5 to TRBJ1-2; 12 bases are shared with TRBD1. The length of the CDR3 is 15 residues. V lost 6 bases, J lost 8 bases, and 10 bases stayed unmatched. Germline CDR1 MNHEY, CDR2 SVGAGI. In DNA, the CDR3 is TGTGCCAGCAGATACCCGGGACAGGGGGCTGTCGGCTACACCTTC. Translated, it gives CASRYPGQGAVGYTF.

This clone was picked up a small number of times. The chain combines TRBV11-2 with TRBJ2-6; D is perhaps TRBD1 (6 bases). The germline V gene has CDR1 SGHAT and CDR2 FQNNGV. The CDR3 runs 15 residues. V was cut by 7 bases and J by 0 bases, with 10 bases left in between. The CDR3 DNA follows: TGTGCCAGCAACAACAGGGCCTCTGGGGCCAACGTCCTGACTTTC. It translates to CASNNRASGANVLTF.

V gene TRBV29-1 combines with J gene TRBJ1-1; possible D gene TRBD1, 6 bases. The CDR3 is made up of 13 amino acids. Germline V gene lookup returns CDR1 SQVTM and CDR2 ANQGSEA. V lost 4 bases to trimming and J lost 4 bases, with 13 bases between them. The CDR3 region is CSVAQGFSTEAFF. The CDR3 region has the DNA TGCAGCGTTGCACAGGGATTCTCCACTGAAGCTTTCTTT.

V is TRBV4-3 and J is TRBJ1-1; D is undetermined. V was shortened by 0 bases and J by 4 bases, with 6 bases between the two germline ends. The CDR3 is 13 amino acids. CDR1 is LGHNA and CDR2 is YSLEER in the germline V gene. The CDR3 sequence: CASSQERSTEAFF. The CDR3 nucleotides are TGCGCCAGCAGCCAAGAGAGGAGCACTGAAGCTTTCTTT.

The genes are TRBV7-2 and TRBJ1-1; D call uncertain. CDR1 SGHTA and CDR2 FQGNSA come from the germline V gene. V lost 3 bases and J 5 bases, leaving 13 bases between the germline ends. CDR3 length: 14 residues. The CDR3 bases are TGTGCCAGCAGCTTCGTTTTCGGGAGAACTGAAGCTTTCTTT. This gives the protein CASSFVFGRTEAFF. The full variable domain, its missing parts supplied by reference TRBV7-2 and TRBJ1-1, is GAGVSQSPSNKVTEKGKDVELRCDPISGHTALYWYRQSLGQGLEFLIYFQGNSAPDKSGLPSDRFSAERTGGSVSTLTIQRTQQEDSAVYLCASSFVFGRTEAFFGQGTRLTVV.

V gene TRBV5-4 combines with J gene TRBJ1-2; D not resolved. This CDR3 is 13 amino acids long. Germline V gene lookup returns CDR1 SGHNT and CDR2 YYREEE (reference sequence). V was shortened by 4 bases and J by 4 bases, with 11 bases between the two germline ends. The CDR3 region has the DNA TGTGCCAGCAGCCAGTCAAGTATCTATGGCTACACCTTC. This gives the protein CASSQSSIYGYTF.

The J gene is TRBJ2-7, the V gene TRBV4-3; possibly TRBD2 for D (6 bases). V was pared by 0 bases and J by 5 bases, with 14 bases between. CDR1 is LGHNA and CDR2 is YSLEER in the germline V gene. The CDR3 consists of 15 residues. CDR3 sequence reads: CASSQDLGREDEQYF. The DNA of the CDR3 is TGCGCCAGCAGCCAAGATTTAGGCAGGGAGGACGAGCAGTACTTC.